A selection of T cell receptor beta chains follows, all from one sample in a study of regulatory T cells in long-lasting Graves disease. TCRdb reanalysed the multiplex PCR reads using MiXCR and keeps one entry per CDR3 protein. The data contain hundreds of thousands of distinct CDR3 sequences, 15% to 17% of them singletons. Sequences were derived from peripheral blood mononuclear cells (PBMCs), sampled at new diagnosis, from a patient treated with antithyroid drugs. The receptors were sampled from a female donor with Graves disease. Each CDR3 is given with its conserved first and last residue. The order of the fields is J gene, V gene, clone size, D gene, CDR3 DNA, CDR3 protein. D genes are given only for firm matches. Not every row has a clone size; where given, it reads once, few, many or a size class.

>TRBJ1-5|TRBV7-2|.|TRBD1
TGTGCCAGCAGCAACCCGGTCGGACAGGGGGAACAGCCCCAGCATTTT
CASSNPVGQGEQPQHF
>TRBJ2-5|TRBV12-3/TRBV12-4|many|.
TGTGCCAGCAGCACTGTGGGGGGGACCCAGTACTTC
CASSTVGGTQYF
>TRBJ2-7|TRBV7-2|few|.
TGTGCCAGCAGCCCGCACCAGGGTCCCTACGAGCAGTACTTC
CASSPHQGPYEQYF
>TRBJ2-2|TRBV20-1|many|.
TGCAGTGCCAGACCGGATTGGGGAGACGGGGAGCTGTTTTTT
CSARPDWGDGELFF
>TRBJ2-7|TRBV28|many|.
TGTGCCAGCAGTTTTTATGAGCGGACCTACGAGCAGTACTTC
CASSFYERTYEQYF
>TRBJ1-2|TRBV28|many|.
TGTGCCAGCAGTTCTGCGGGCCTTGACTATGGCTACACCTTC
CASSSAGLDYGYTF
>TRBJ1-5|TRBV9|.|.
TGTGCCAGCAGCGTAAGTATTGGCGGGAATCAGCCCCAGCATTTT
CASSVSIGGNQPQHF
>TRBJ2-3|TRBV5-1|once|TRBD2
TGCGCCAGCAGCTTGGGGGCTAGCGGGAATGCGGGAGATACGCAGTATTTT
CASSLGASGNAGDTQYF
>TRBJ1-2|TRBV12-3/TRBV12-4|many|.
TGTGCCAGCAGTTTGGGGACAACAACTAACTATGGCTACACCTTC
CASSLGTTTNYGYTF
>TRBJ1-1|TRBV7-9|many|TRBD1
TGTGCCAGCAGCCGAAGACAGGGGGCGTTCACTGAAGCTTTCTTT
CASSRRQGAFTEAFF
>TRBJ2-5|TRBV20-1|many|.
TGCAGTGGGGGGGTTCAAGAGACCCAGTACTTC
CSGGVQETQYF
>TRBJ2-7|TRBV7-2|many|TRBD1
TGTGCCAGCAGCCCTGGGACAGGAGCCTACGAGCAGTACTTC
CASSPGTGAYEQYF
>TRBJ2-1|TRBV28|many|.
TGTGCCAGCAGTTTACACCCGTCCGGGAATGAGCAGTTCTTC
CASSLHPSGNEQFF
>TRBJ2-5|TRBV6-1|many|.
TGTGCCAGCAAGAGGCTAGTGCAAGAGACCCAGTACTTC
CASKRLVQETQYF
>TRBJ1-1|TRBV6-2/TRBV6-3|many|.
TGTGCCAGCAGTTACAGGTGGGGGAACACTGAAGCTTTCTTT
CASSYRWGNTEAFF
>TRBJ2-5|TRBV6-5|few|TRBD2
TGTGCCAGCAGTTACGTGCCCGGGACTAGCGGGGGTCAAGAGACCCAGTACTTC
CASSYVPGTSGGQETQYF
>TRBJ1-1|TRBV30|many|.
TGTGCCTGGAGCAGTGAGGGGGGCACTGAAGCTTTCTTT
CAWSSEGGTEAFF
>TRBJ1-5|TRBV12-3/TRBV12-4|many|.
TGTGCCAGCAGCAATATAGGGCCCCAGCATTTT
CASSNIGPQHF
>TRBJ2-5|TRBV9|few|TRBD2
TGTGCCAGCAGCGTAGCTAGCGGGGGAGAAGAGACCCAGTACTTC
CASSVASGGEETQYF
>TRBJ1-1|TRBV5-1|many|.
TGCGCCAGCACACCGACAGAAACGAACACTGAAGCTTTCTTT
CASTPTETNTEAFF
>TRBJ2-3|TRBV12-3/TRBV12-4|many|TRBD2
TGTGCCAGCAGCCTGACTAGCGGGAGATCAGATACGCAGTATTTT
CASSLTSGRSDTQYF
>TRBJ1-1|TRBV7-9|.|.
TGTGCCAGCAGCCCCGGCGCCGGGAACACTGAAGCTTTCTTT
CASSPGAGNTEAFF
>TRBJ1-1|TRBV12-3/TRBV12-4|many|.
TGTGCCAGCAGTTTAGCGCATTACAAAGAGGACACTGAAGCTTTCTTT
CASSLAHYKEDTEAFF
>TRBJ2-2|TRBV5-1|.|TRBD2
TGCGCCGGGAGACTAGCGGGAGATACCGGGGAGCTGTTTTTT
CAGRLAGDTGELFF
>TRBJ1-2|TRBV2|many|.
TGTGCCAGAACCGCCCGGCGGGGGTCGGAAGGATATGGCTACACCTTC
CARTARRGSEGYGYTF
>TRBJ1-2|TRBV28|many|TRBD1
TGTGCCAGCAGTTCGACAGGGCCCTATGGCTACACCTTC
CASSSTGPYGYTF
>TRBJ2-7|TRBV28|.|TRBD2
TGTGCCAGCAGCCTAGCGGGAGACCACAATGAGCAGTACTTC
CASSLAGDHNEQYF
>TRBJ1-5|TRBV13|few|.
TGTGCCAGCAGCCTGGCAAGCGGGCCCCAGCATTTT
CASSLASGPQHF
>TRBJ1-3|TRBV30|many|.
TGTGCCTGGAGTGTATCGGGGACTGGAAACACCATATATTTT
CAWSVSGTGNTIYF
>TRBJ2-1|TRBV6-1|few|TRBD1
TGTGCCAGCAACCCCGGGACAGGGGGCTACCATGAGCAGTTCTTC
CASNPGTGGYHEQFF
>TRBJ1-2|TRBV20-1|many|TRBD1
TGCAGTGCTAAAAGACAGGGAGAAAACTATGGCTACACCTTC
CSAKRQGENYGYTF
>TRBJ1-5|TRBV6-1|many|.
TGTGCCAGCAGTGAAGGGCAGCGTAATAGGCCCCAGCATTTT
CASSEGQRNRPQHF
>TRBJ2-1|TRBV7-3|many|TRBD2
TGTGCCAGCAGCTTATATACGACGGGACTAGCGGGCAATGAGCAGTTCTTC
CASSLYTTGLAGNEQFF
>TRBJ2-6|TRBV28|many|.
TGTGCCAGCAGTTTAGGGGGCAGAATCTCTGGGGCCAACGTCCTGACTTTC
CASSLGGRISGANVLTF
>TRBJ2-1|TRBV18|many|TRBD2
TGTGCCAGCTCACCGACTAGCGGGAGTGACCGTGAGCAGTTCTTC
CASSPTSGSDREQFF
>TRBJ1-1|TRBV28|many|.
TGTGCCATCGAACAGTTGAACACTGAAGCTTTCTTT
CAIEQLNTEAFF